This TCR beta chain was recovered during a study of cytomegalovirus exposure and HLA in healthy donors. Study context: Of about 400 genotyped donors, approximately 80% clustered with self-reported Caucasian donors.

The germline V gene has CDR1 SGHDT and CDR2 YYEEEE. V was trimmed by 3 bases and J by 1 base, leaving 5 bases between them. The CDR3 extends over 13 amino acids. Turning to this clone: Its specificity is not known.

The PCR was carried out with 60 Vbeta primers and 13 Jbeta primers. Repertoires were generated with immunoSEQ multiplex PCR, while TCRdb's copy carries only in-frame clones and drops some. This sample has about 140,000 clones; approximately 88% occur once, and the top ten carry about 0.51%. Healthy bone marrow donors formed the donor group. Study-level results: TCR beta V- and J-gene trimming, according to a later analysis, was linked to a missense DCLRE1C variant.

This TCR was sampled from a woman in her 40s in good health and CMV-seronegative. The sequenced sample was PBMCs. This chain joins TRBV5-6 and TRBJ1-3, with D unclear. The CDR3 reads CASSYPSGNTIYF. The DNA for the CDR3 is TGTGCCAGCAGCTATCCTTCTGGAAACACCATATATTTT.